This T cell receptor beta chain was sequenced during a study of T cell changes during pregnancy in multiple sclerosis. The repertoire was sequenced with immunoSEQ multiplex PCR; TCRdb's copy has only in-frame clones and lacks some. The repertoire holds 45,000 to 70,000 clones, about 90% seen once, with roughly 0.2% in the top ten. The CDR3 totals 13 residues. CDR1 and CDR2 from the germline V gene are GTSNPN and SVGIG (reference sequence). Trimming at V came to 4 bases and at J to 6 bases, leaving 7 bases not matched to a gene. This clonotype originated in a female donor with multiple sclerosis, enrolled in a pregnancy study. The genes are TRBV30 and TRBJ2-3, with TRBD1 matching 7 bases. The sample was CD4+ T cells from peripheral blood mononuclear cells, taken in the second trimester of pregnancy. CDR3 amino acids: CAWNQGETDTQYF. The CDR3 DNA sequence: TGTGCCTGGAATCAGGGGGAGACGGATACGCAGTATTTT.